This T cell receptor beta chain was retrieved from a study of blood T cell repertoires in COVID-19. Study-level background: The origin of the acute and convalescent COVID-19 samples was the United States, Italy and Spain. The cDNA or gDNA used as material had been derived from T cells, B-cell-depleted T cells, or PBMCs.

CDR3 length: 15 residues. With 4 bases clipped from V and 4 bases from J, the junction kept 6 bases outside the gene matches. TCRdb's copy holds only in-frame clones and misses some; the assay was immunoSEQ multiplex PCR. Of about 120,000 clones in the sample, almost 70% were seen once. Sequencing was performed on peripheral blood. The receptor was isolated from a woman in her 70s with acute or convalescent COVID-19. The chain carries TRBV23-1 and TRBJ1-5; 8 bases fit TRBD1. TRBV23-1 is treated as an ORF (open reading frame) with a function not yet certain. CDR3: CASSRPGQENQPQHF. In DNA form, the CDR3 reads TGCGCCAGCAGTCGGCCGGGACAGGAGAATCAGCCCCAGCATTTT.